This TCR beta chain comes out of a study of T cell repertoires in cytomegalovirus infection. In TCRdb, the reads were re-called with MiXCR into one record per CDR3 protein. The table lists roughly 230,000 distinct CDR3 sequences, over 20% of them singletons, with 15% to 20% in the top ten. This clonotype is a singleton in its sample. After removal of 1 base from V and 1 base from J, the junction contained 7 bases not matched to a gene. The CDR3 is 15 residues long. Germline CDR1 and CDR2: SQVTM and ANQGSEA. The source material was CD8+ T cells from PBMCs. This chain joins TRBV29-1 and TRBJ2-7; TRBD1 agrees at 7 bases. This sequence was found in a human donor in good health (CMV status not recorded). Some clones in this sample may be carry-over from other donors' samples. The CDR3 bases are TGCAGCGTTGAAGTGGGGACAGAAGCATCCTACGAGCAGTACTTC. This encodes CSVEVGTEASYEQYF.